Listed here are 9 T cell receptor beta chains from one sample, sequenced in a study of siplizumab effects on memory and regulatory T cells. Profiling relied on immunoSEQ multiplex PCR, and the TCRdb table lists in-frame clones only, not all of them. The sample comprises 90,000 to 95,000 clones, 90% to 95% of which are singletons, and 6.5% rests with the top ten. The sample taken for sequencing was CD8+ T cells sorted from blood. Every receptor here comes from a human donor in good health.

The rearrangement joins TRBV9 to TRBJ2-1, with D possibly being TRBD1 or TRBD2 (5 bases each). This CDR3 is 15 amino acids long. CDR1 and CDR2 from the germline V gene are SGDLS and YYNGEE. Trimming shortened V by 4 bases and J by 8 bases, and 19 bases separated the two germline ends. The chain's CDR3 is CASSPSGAGGDEQFF. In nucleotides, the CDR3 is TGTGCCAGCAGCCCCTCCGGGGCCGGTGGGGATGAGCAGTTCTTC.

CDR3 region: CASSQIGYNEQFF. CDR3 DNA: TGTGCCAGCAGTCAAATTGGGTACAATGAGCAGTTCTTC. This chain links TRBV14 with TRBJ2-1; no clear D. The CDR3 loop spans 13 amino acids. V dropped 6 bases and J dropped 4 bases, with 10 bases sitting between them. Germline CDR1 reads SGHDN; CDR2 reads FVKESK.

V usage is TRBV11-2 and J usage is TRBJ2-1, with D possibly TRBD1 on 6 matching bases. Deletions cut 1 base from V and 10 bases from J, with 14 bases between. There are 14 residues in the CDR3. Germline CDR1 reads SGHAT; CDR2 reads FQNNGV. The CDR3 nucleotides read TGTGCCAGCAGCTTAGTACAGGGTGGAGACGAGCAGTTCTTC. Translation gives CASSLVQGGDEQFF.

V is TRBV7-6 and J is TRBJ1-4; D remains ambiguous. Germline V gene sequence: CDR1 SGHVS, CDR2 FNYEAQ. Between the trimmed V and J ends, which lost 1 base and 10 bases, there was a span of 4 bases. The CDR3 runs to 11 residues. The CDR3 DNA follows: TGTGCCAGCAGCTTAGTTGTAAAACTGTTTTTT. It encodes CASSLVVKLFF.

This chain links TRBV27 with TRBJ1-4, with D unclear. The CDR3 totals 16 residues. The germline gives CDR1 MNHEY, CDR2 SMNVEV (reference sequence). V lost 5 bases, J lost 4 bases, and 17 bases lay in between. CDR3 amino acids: CASSPNTDPGNEKLFF. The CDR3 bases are TGTGCCAGCAGTCCTAACACGGACCCCGGTAATGAAAAACTGTTTTTT.

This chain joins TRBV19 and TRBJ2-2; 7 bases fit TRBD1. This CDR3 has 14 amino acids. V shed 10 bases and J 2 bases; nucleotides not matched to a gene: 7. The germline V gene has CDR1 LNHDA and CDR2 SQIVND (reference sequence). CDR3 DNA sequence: TGTGCCACTTTGGACAGGCGAAACACCGGGGAGCTGTTTTTT. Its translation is CATLDRRNTGELFF.

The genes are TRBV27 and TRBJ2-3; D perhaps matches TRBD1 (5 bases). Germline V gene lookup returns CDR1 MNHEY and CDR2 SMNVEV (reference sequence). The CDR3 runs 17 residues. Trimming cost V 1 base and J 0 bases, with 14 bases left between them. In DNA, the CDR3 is TGTGCCAGCAGTTTATTAGGGGCGACACCTAGCACAGATACGCAGTATTTT. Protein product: CASSLLGATPSTDTQYF.

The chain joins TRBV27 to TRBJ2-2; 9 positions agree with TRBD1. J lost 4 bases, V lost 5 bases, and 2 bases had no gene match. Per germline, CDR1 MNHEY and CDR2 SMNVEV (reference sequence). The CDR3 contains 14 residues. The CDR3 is CASSEQGATGELFF. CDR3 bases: TGTGCCAGCAGTGAACAGGGGGCCACCGGGGAGCTGTTTTTT.

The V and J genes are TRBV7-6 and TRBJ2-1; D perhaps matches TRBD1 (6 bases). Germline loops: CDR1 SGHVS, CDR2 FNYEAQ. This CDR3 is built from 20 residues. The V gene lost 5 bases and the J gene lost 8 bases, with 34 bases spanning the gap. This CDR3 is CASSARPSPLSRQVPYEQFF. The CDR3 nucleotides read TGTGCCAGCAGCGCCCGACCCTCGCCCCTGTCAAGACAGGTCCCTTATGAGCAGTTCTTC.